A single sample is the source of the 9 T cell receptor beta chains below, sequenced in a study of blood T cell repertoires in COVID-19. Sequencing was performed with immunoSEQ multiplex PCR; in TCRdb, only in-frame clones are kept and a portion is missing. Of over 200,000 clones listed, over 75% are singletons. The sample consisted of peripheral blood. The source is an elderly man with acute or convalescent COVID-19.

This clone has a handful of counts. This chain joins TRBV11-2 and TRBJ2-1; TRBD1 is a possible D gene (5 bases). Germline values: CDR1 SGHAT, CDR2 FQNNGV. This CDR3 is 14 amino acids long. Trimming shortened V by 0 bases and J by 8 bases, and 11 bases separated the two germline ends. The CDR3 sequence is CASSLDLTGHEQFF. The CDR3 DNA is TGTGCCAGCAGCTTAGATCTTACAGGTCATGAGCAGTTCTTC.

The rearrangement joins TRBV19 to TRBJ1-2; maybe TRBD1 (5 bases). V lost 7 bases to trimming and J lost 6 bases, with 21 bases between them. The germline V gene has CDR1 LNHDA and CDR2 SQIVND (reference sequence). The CDR3 has 15 residues. CDR3 nucleotide sequence: TGTGCCAGTAACGCACGCGGGGCGACCGGCGATGGCTACACCTTC. Protein sequence: CASNARGATGDGYTF. The whole variable domain, filled in from reference TRBV19 and TRBJ1-2, reads DGGITQSPKYLFRKEGQNVTLSCEQNLNHDAMYWYRQDPGQGLRLIYYSQIVNDFQKGDIAEGYSVSREKKESFPLTVTSAQKNPTAFYLCASNARGATGDGYTFGSGTRLTVV.

This clone was observed a few times. The rearrangement links TRBV30 to TRBJ2-3; D not certain. CDR3 length equals 13 residues. V shed 2 bases and J shed 0 bases, with 6 bases lying between them. Germline lookup yields CDR1 GTSNPN and CDR2 SVGIG (reference sequence). This CDR3 is CAWSWASTDTQYF. The CDR3 DNA sequence: TGTGCCTGGAGTTGGGCTAGCACAGATACGCAGTATTTT.

This sequence joins TRBV18 and TRBJ2-7; 7 bases agree with TRBD1. Germline trimming cut 3 bases from V and 5 bases from J; bases unmatched to any gene: 4. This CDR3 region has 13 residues. Germline CDR1 is KGHSH and CDR2 is LQKENI. The CDR3 sequence is CASSPRTGDEQYV. For the CDR3, the DNA is TGTGCCAGCTCACCTAGAACAGGGGACGAGCAGTACGTC.

V usage is TRBV28 and J usage is TRBJ1-3; 8 bases are a match to TRBD1. Losses at the gene ends were 7 bases for V and 3 bases for J; bases not matched to a gene: 11. Germline V gene sequence: CDR1 MDHEN, CDR2 SYDVKM. The CDR3 extends over 16 amino acids. The CDR3: CASNPADRVFGNTIYF. For the CDR3, the DNA is TGTGCCAGCAACCCGGCGGACAGGGTTTTTGGAAACACCATATATTTT. Full variable domain (missing parts from reference TRBV28 and TRBJ1-3): DVKVTQSSRYLVKRTGEKVFLECVQDMDHENMFWYRQDPGLGLRLIYFSYDVKMKEKGDIPEGYSVSREKKERFSLILESASTNQTSMYLCASNPADRVFGNTIYFGEGSWLTVV.

V gene TRBV7-3 combines with J gene TRBJ2-2; 8 bases are shared with TRBD1. Trimming at V came to 2 bases and at J to 5 bases, leaving 7 bases not matched to a gene. CDR3 size: 16 residues. Germline loops: CDR1 SGHTA, CDR2 FQGTGA. CDR3 coding DNA: TGTGCCAGCAGCTTACGACCAGGGGGCCTGACCGGGGAGCTGTTTTTT. As protein: CASSLRPGGLTGELFF.

In its sample, this clone was seen once. V usage is TRBV27 and J usage is TRBJ1-1; D gene unclear. Trimming removed 7 bases at V and 0 bases at J, with 15 bases between. The CDR3 consists of 15 residues. Germline CDR1 and CDR2: MNHEY and SMNVEV (reference sequence). CDR3 coding DNA: TGTGCCAGCAAACCGGATCGGGGAATGAACACTGAAGCTTTCTTT. Protein: CASKPDRGMNTEAFF.

This chain uses TRBV18 with TRBJ2-1; the match to TRBD2 covers 9 bases. CDR3 length: 19 residues. Germline assignment: CDR1 KGHSH and CDR2 LQKENI. V lost 5 bases, J lost 0 bases, and 14 bases stayed unmatched. CDR3 sequence (DNA): TGTGCCAGCTCATCACGGCTAGCGGGACTGAGGAGCTCCTACAATGAGCAGTTCTTC. Translation gives CASSSRLAGLRSSYNEQFF.

J is TRBJ2-2 and V is TRBV27, with TRBD1 matching over 8 bases. J gave up 6 bases and V 6 bases, and 3 bases lay outside the gene matches. This CDR3 comprises 13 residues. Germline assignment: CDR1 MNHEY and CDR2 SMNVEV (reference sequence). This CDR3 reads CASRQGAAGELFF. The CDR3 nucleotides are TGTGCCAGCAGGCAGGGGGCAGCCGGGGAGCTGTTTTTT.